This T cell receptor (beta chain) originates from a study of neoadjuvant nivolumab and ipilimumab in lung cancer. Study background: Patients got nivolumab 3 mg/kg on days 1, 15 and 29; combination added ipilimumab 1 mg/kg day 1. Study-wide findings and caveats: TCR clonality did not significantly correlate with pathologic tumor regression. Resected tumors had greater TCR richness and clonality than uninvolved lung. From pretherapy to surgery, tumor richness and clonality rose with dual therapy.

In regard to this clone: The antigen is unknown.

Libraries were prepared by immunoSEQ multiplex PCR; TCRdb keeps only in-frame clonotypes and omits some of them. The data show 26,000 or so clones, 75% to 85% seen once. This clonotype originated in an adult with non-small cell lung cancer. Sequenced material: tumor tissue, taken after neoadjuvant nivolumab, alone or with ipilimumab, at or shortly before surgery.

Here the CDR3 DNA reads TGTGCCAGCTACCAGGGGACAGTAAGCTCCTATAATTCACCCCTCCACTTT. The encoded protein is CASYQGTVSSYNSPLHF. The chain couples TRBV2 to TRBJ1-6; 7 bases fit TRBD1. Germline V gene sequence: CDR1 SNHLY, CDR2 FYNNEI. The CDR3 extends over 17 amino acids. The junction had 10 bases not matched to a gene; V was cut back by 8 bases and J by 0 bases.